This paragraph covers one TCR beta chain sequence. Its antigen is currently unknown. The germline V gene has CDR1 SNHLY and CDR2 FYNNEI. V gave up 6 bases and J gave up 1 base, with 9 bases separating them. The CDR3 totals 13 residues. PCR employed 60 Vbeta and 13 Jbeta primers. Here immunoSEQ multiplex PCR was the method, and the copy in TCRdb shows in-frame clones only, minus some. The sample holds 100,000 to 150,000 clones, roughly 69% seen once. This sample was included in a study of cytomegalovirus exposure and HLA in healthy donors. Notes on the study in general: Donors belonging to an Asian-associated ancestry cluster reportedly showed fewer N-insertions in productive TCRs than the approximately 700-donor mean, according to what a later analysis found. The study labeled 164 TCR beta chains cytomegalovirus-associated. Researchers reportedly found TCR beta sequences accurately predicted most subjects' HLA-A and HLA-B alleles. CMV antigen specificity of three CMV-associated chains was confirmed in vitro.

This TCR was sampled from a middle-aged woman in good health and CMV-seropositive. The chain has TRBV2 and TRBJ2-5, with D possibly TRBD1 on 6 matching bases. The sequencing sample was made of PBMCs. CDR3 in DNA: TGTGCCAGCAGGGCACAGGGCCAAGAGACCCAGTACTTC. Amino acids: CASRAQGQETQYF. Looking up the rest from reference TRBV2 and TRBJ2-5 gives the full variable domain: EPEVTQTPSHQVTQMGQEVILRCVPISNHLYFYWYRQILGQKVEFLVSFYNNEISEKSEIFDDQFSVERPDGSNFTLKIRSTKLEDSAMYFCASRAQGQETQYFGPGTRLLVL.